The 5 T cell receptor beta chains in this list originate from one sample, sequenced in a study of T cell responses to AZD1222 COVID-19 vaccine. Generated by immunoSEQ multiplex PCR, the TCRdb table keeps only in-frame clones and is missing some. The data contain about 140,000 clones, approximately 90% of them singletons. The sample was peripheral blood, taken on day 0 of AZD1222 vaccination. The receptors originated from an adult in good health.

This clone appeared a single time. CDR3 nucleotides: TGCGCCAGCAGCTCTTCCCGGGACAGGAACTATGGCTACACCTTC. It translates to CASSSSRDRNYGYTF. This chain uses TRBV5-1 with TRBJ1-2, with 8 bases aligning to TRBD1. The CDR3 runs to 15 residues. Germline V gene data show CDR1 as SGHRS and CDR2 as YFSETQ. J was trimmed by 2 bases and V by 3 bases; bases with no gene match: 6.

The chain links TRBV4-3 to TRBJ2-7; TRBD1 or TRBD2 may be the D gene (5 bases each). Germline CDR1 reads LGHNA; CDR2 reads YSLEER. V lost 0 bases and J 3 bases, leaving 15 bases between the germline ends. This CDR3 comprises 16 residues. The CDR3 DNA reads TGCGCCAGCAGCCAAGAAATCTCCGGGGCGGACTACGAGCAGTACTTC. It codes for CASSQEISGADYEQYF.

The gene calls are TRBV19 and TRBJ1-6; D is unresolved. V lost 7 bases to trimming and J lost 7 bases, with 17 bases between them. The CDR3 consists of 15 residues. Germline lookup yields CDR1 LNHDA and CDR2 SQIVND (reference sequence). The CDR3 region has the DNA TGTGCCAGTACCCCGGGGTTAGGAGCCAATTCACCCCTCCACTTT. Residues: CASTPGLGANSPLHF.

The chain employs TRBV7-2 and TRBJ2-1; D unresolved. With 5 bases removed from V and 7 bases from J, the gap between germline ends came to 9 bases. The CDR3 covers 12 residues. CDR1 is SGHTA and CDR2 is FQGNSA in the germline V gene. The CDR3 region is CASSVEVNEQFF. CDR3 nucleotide sequence: TGTGCCAGCAGCGTGGAAGTGAATGAGCAGTTCTTC.

The rearrangement joins TRBV7-2 to TRBJ2-1, with D perhaps matching TRBD1 (6 bases). CDR1 and CDR2 from the germline V gene are SGHTA and FQGNSA. V shed 0 bases and J shed 0 bases, with 6 bases lying between them. The CDR3 covers 15 residues. CDR3 coding DNA: TGTGCCAGCAGCTTAGCGACAGGCTCCTACAATGAGCAGTTCTTC. Protein sequence: CASSLATGSYNEQFF. The variable domain in full, with the rest retrieved from reference TRBV7-2 and TRBJ2-1, is GAGVSQSPSNKVTEKGKDVELRCDPISGHTALYWYRQSLGQGLEFLIYFQGNSAPDKSGLPSDRFSAERTGGSVSTLTIQRTQQEDSAVYLCASSLATGSYNEQFFGPGTRLTVL.